A selection of T cell receptor beta chains follows, all from one sample in a study of T cells in Graves' hyperthyroidism and ophthalmopathy. TCRdb independently ran MiXCR on the multiplex PCR reads; one entry per CDR3 protein. The sample yields under 400,000 distinct CDR3 sequences, around a sixth seen once. The sample taken for sequencing was blood. The receptors derive from a woman between 35 and 50 years old with Graves' ophthalmopathy. The CDR3 runs from the conserved cysteine through the conserved F or W. The D gene is left open where the match is weak. Only part of the rows carry a size: once, few, many, or a class if the clone is expanded.

many	TRBD1	TRBV5-1	TRBJ2-7	CASSPGQGVTYEQYF	TGCGCCAGCAGCCCTGGACAGGGGGTCACCTACGAGCAGTACTTC
-	TRBD1	TRBV29-1	TRBJ2-5	CSVGDRDRGRETQYF	TGCAGCGTTGGAGATCGGGACAGGGGGCGCGAGACCCAGTACTTC
many	TRBD2	TRBV30	TRBJ2-2	CAWSDGPGGTGELFF	TGTGCCTGGAGTGATGGGCCGGGGGGCACCGGGGAGCTGTTTTTT
many	-	TRBV10-3	TRBJ1-1	CAIRKVNTEAFF	TGTGCCATCAGGAAGGTGAACACTGAAGCTTTCTTT
many	-	TRBV20-1	TRBJ2-7	CSARDPLGAVSYEQYF	TGCAGTGCTAGAGATCCCCTCGGCGCAGTTTCCTACGAGCAGTACTTC
many	-	TRBV7-2	TRBJ2-7	CASSRQLGGEQYF	TGTGCCAGCAGTCGACAGTTGGGCGGGGAGCAGTACTTC
-	TRBD2	TRBV6-2/TRBV6-3	TRBJ2-7	CASSYSGSDTYEQYF	TGTGCCAGCAGTTATAGCGGGAGCGATACCTACGAGCAGTACTTC
many	-	TRBV6-1	TRBJ2-1	CASRGSFHEQFF	TGTGCCAGCAGGGGTTCCTTCCATGAGCAGTTCTTC
many	TRBD1	TRBV12-3/TRBV12-4	TRBJ1-2	CASSLGQGASHGYTF	TGTGCCAGCAGTTTAGGGCAGGGGGCTTCGCATGGCTACACCTTC
many	-	TRBV6-1	TRBJ1-2	CASSEARGRLIGYTF	TGTGCCAGCAGTGAAGCGCGGGGGCGTTTAATCGGCTACACCTTC
many	TRBD2	TRBV11-1	TRBJ2-2	CASISSTHGRASVGELFF	TGTGCCAGCATCTCTAGCACCCACGGGAGGGCCTCGGTCGGGGAGCTGTTTTTT
many	TRBD2	TRBV18	TRBJ2-7	CASSLLLAGPTSYEQYF	TGTGCCAGCTCACTGTTACTAGCGGGGCCCACTTCCTACGAGCAGTACTTC
many	-	TRBV6-5	TRBJ2-7	CASKRGGNGYEQYF	TGTGCCAGCAAAAGGGGGGGGAATGGGTACGAGCAGTACTTC
many	-	TRBV29-1	TRBJ1-1	CSCRHSNGAFF	TGCAGCTGTCGACACTCAAACGGGGCTTTCTTT
many	-	TRBV18	TRBJ1-3	CASSPPGSRKGNTIYF	TGTGCCAGCTCACCACCGGGTTCCAGGAAGGGAAACACCATATATTTT
many	-	TRBV30	TRBJ2-7	CAWSVTAEIAGGEQYF	TGTGCCTGGAGTGTAACAGCGGAGATTGCCGGGGGCGAGCAGTACTTC
once	-	TRBV4-1	TRBJ1-2	CASSQDLLSTDYGYTF	TGCGCCAGCAGCCAAGATCTCCTCTCGACAGACTATGGCTACACCTTC
-	-	TRBV6-5	TRBJ1-1	CASSSFRDMETFF	TGTGCCAGCAGTTCCTTCCGGGACATGGAAACTTTCTTT
many	-	TRBV28	TRBJ2-7	CASSGQYEQYF	TGTGCCAGCAGTGGACAGTACGAGCAGTACTTC
many	-	TRBV7-6	TRBJ2-2	CASSISGPTGELFF	TGTGCCAGCAGCATTAGCGGCCCCACCGGGGAGCTGTTTTTT
many	TRBD1	TRBV9	TRBJ2-5	CASSRTGVEETQYF	TGTGCCAGCAGCAGAACAGGGGTTGAGGAGACCCAGTACTTC
few	TRBD1	TRBV12-3/TRBV12-4	TRBJ1-5	CASSFSGQGRQPQHF	TGTGCCAGCAGTTTTTCAGGACAGGGACGACAGCCCCAGCATTTT
-	-	TRBV18	TRBJ1-5	CASSPDRNSNQPQHF	TGTGCCAGCTCACCAGACAGAAATAGCAATCAGCCCCAGCATTTT
-	-	TRBV6-1	TRBJ2-4	CASSERPTGAKNIQYF	TGTGCCAGCAGTGAACGGCCCACGGGAGCCAAAAACATTCAGTACTTC
many	-	TRBV7-8	TRBJ1-1	CASSSHYGGTEAFF	TGTGCCAGCAGCTCGCACTACGGGGGGACTGAAGCTTTCTTT
many	TRBD2	TRBV13	TRBJ2-2	CASSSQTSVNTGELFF	TGTGCCAGCAGCTCCCAGACTAGCGTTAACACCGGGGAGCTGTTTTTT
many	-	TRBV27	TRBJ2-5	CARRGHQRGETQYF	TGTGCCAGGAGGGGACACCAAAGAGGGGAGACCCAGTACTTC
many	-	TRBV15	TRBJ2-7	CATSRDATSSYEQYF	TGTGCCACCAGCAGAGATGCAACAAGCTCCTACGAGCAGTACTTC
many	-	TRBV6-2/TRBV6-3	TRBJ2-2	CASSYGHQNTGELFF	TGTGCCAGCAGTTACGGACACCAGAACACCGGGGAGCTGTTTTTT
many	-	TRBV20-1	TRBJ1-5	CSAREGIYSNQPQHF	TGCAGTGCTAGAGAAGGCATCTATAGCAATCAGCCCCAGCATTTT
many	-	TRBV7-6	TRBJ1-5	CASSFEDNQPQHF	TGTGCCAGCAGCTTCGAGGACAATCAGCCCCAGCATTTT
many	TRBD1	TRBV7-1	TRBJ2-5	CASSSAPGQVSPKRAQETQYF	TGTGCCAGCAGCTCAGCCCCGGGACAGGTTTCGCCGAAACGCGCCCAAGAGACCCAGTACTTC
-	TRBD2	TRBV28	TRBJ2-2	CASSFGGGLAGELVGELFF	TGTGCCAGCAGTTTCGGAGGGGGACTAGCGGGAGAATTGGTCGGGGAGCTGTTTTTT
many	-	TRBV9	TRBJ1-2	CASSVEGFGYTF	TGTGCCAGCAGCGTCGAAGGGTTTGGCTACACCTTC
few	-	TRBV9	TRBJ2-2	CASSALGGDYTGELFF	TGTGCCAGCAGCGCCTTGGGGGGCGATTACACCGGGGAGCTGTTTTTT
many	-	TRBV6-1	TRBJ2-1	CASSELSEVRRQFF	TGTGCCAGCAGTGAACTCTCAGAGGTAAGAAGGCAGTTCTTC
many	-	TRBV10-2	TRBJ1-5	CATQRGASNQPQHF	TGCGCCACGCAGAGGGGTGCGAGCAATCAGCCCCAGCATTTT
many	-	TRBV6-1	TRBJ2-5	CASSGTEGGWETQYF	TGTGCCAGCAGTGGGACAGAGGGGGGATGGGAGACCCAGTACTTC
many	TRBD2	TRBV6-1	TRBJ2-4	CASSPGGFVGKNIQYF	TGTGCCAGCAGTCCCGGGGGGTTTGTCGGCAAAAACATTCAGTACTTC
few	TRBD1	TRBV7-2	TRBJ1-2	CASSSQQGYGYTF	TGTGCCAGCAGCTCACAACAGGGGTATGGCTACACCTTC
many	TRBD1	TRBV20-1	TRBJ1-5	CSARDDGRDSIHQPQHF	TGCAGTGCTAGAGATGATGGGAGGGACAGCATCCATCAGCCCCAGCATTTT